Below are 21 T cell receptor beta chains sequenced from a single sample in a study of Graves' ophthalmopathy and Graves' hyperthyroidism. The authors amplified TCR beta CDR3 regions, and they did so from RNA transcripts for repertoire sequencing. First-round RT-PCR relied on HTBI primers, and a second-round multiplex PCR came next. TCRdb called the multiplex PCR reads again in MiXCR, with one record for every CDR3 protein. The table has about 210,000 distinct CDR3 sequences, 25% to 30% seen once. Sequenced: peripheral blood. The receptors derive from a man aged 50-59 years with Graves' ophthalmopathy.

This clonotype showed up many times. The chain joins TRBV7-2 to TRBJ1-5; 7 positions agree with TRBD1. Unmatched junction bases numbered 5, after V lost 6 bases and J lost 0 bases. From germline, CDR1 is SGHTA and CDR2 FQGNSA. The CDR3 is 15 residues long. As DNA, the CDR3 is TGTGCCAGCAGTGAGGGGGCCTATAGCAATCAGCCCCAGCATTTT. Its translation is CASSEGAYSNQPQHF.

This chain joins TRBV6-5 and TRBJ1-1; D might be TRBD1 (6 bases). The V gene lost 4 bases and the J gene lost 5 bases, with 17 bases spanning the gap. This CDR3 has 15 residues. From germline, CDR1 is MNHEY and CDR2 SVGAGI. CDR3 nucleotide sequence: TGTGCCAGCAGTTGGCTGCCAGGGGCAGGGACTGAAGCTTTCTTT. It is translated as CASSWLPGAGTEAFF.

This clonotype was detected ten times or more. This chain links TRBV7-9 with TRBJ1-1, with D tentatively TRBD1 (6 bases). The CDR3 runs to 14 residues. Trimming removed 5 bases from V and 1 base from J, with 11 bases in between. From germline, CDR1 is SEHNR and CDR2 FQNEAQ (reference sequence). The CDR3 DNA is TGTGCCAGCAGCCACAGGGTCCCGAACACTGAAGCTTTCTTT. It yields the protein CASSHRVPNTEAFF.

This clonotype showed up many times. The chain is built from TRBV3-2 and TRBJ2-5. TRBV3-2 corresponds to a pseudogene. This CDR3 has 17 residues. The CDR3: CASSQEAGNPTQETQYF. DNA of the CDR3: TGTGCCAGCAGCCAAGAGGCTGGAAACCCAACTCAAGAGACCCAGTACTTC.

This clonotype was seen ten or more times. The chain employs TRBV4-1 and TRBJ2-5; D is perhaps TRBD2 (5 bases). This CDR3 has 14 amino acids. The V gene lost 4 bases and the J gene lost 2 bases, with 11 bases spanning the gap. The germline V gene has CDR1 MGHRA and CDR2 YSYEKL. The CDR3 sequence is CASSLYGKQETQYF. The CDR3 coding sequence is TGCGCCAGCAGCCTCTACGGGAAACAAGAGACCCAGTACTTC.

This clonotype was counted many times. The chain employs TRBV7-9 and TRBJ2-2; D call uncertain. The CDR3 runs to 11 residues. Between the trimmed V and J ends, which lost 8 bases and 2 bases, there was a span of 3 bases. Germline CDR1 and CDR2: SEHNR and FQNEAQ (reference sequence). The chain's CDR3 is CASPNTGELFF. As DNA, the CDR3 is TGTGCCAGCCCAAACACCGGGGAGCTGTTTTTT.

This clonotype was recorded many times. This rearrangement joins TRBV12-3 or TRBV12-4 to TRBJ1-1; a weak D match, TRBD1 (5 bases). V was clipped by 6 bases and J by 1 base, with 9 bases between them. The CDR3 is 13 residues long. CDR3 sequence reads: CASRYQGNTEAFF. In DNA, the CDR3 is TGTGCCAGCAGATATCAGGGGAACACTGAAGCTTTCTTT.

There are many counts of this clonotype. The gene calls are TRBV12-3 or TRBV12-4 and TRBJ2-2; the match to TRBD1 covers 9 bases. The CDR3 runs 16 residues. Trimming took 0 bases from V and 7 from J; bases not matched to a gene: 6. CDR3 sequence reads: CASSLAPGTGHGELFF. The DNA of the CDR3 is TGTGCCAGCAGTTTAGCACCCGGGACAGGGCACGGGGAGCTGTTTTTT.

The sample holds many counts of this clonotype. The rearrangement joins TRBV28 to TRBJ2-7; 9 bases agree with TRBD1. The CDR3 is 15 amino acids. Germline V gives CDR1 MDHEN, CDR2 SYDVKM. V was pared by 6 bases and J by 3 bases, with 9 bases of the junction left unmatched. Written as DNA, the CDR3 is TGTGCCAGCAGATCGACGACAGGGGGTTACTACGAGCAGTACTTC. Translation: CASRSTTGGYYEQYF.

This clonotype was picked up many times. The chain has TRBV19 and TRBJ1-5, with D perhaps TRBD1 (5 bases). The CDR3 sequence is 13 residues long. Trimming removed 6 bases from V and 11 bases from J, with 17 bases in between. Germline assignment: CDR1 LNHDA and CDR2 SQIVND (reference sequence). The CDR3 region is CASSGDSLMAQHF. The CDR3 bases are TGTGCCAGTAGCGGGGACTCCCTGATGGCCCAGCATTTT.

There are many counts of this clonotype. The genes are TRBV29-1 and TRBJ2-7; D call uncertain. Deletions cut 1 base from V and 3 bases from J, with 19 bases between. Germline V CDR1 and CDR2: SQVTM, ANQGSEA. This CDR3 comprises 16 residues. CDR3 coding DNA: TGCAGCGTTGAAGTTCCGATAGGTGGTAGACACTACGAGCAGTACTTC. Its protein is CSVEVPIGGRHYEQYF.

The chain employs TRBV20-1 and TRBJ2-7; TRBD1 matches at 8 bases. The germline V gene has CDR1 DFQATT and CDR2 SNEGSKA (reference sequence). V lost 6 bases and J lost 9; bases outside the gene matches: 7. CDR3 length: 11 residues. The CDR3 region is CSASDRAGQYF. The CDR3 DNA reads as TGCAGTGCATCGGACAGGGCAGGGCAGTACTTC.

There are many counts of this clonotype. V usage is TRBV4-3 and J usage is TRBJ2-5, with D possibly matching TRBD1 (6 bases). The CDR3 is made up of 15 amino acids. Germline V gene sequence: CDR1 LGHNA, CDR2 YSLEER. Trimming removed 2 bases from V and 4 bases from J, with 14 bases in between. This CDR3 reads CASSQNRAPGETQYF. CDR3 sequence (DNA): TGCGCCAGCAGCCAAAACAGGGCACCGGGAGAGACCCAGTACTTC.

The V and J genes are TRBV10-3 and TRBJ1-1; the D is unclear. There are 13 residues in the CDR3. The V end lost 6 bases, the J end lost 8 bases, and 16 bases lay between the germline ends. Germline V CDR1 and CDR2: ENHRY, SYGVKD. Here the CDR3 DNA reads TGTGCCATCAGGAAGGACCCTGGGTACGAAGCTTTCTTT. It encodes CAIRKDPGYEAFF.

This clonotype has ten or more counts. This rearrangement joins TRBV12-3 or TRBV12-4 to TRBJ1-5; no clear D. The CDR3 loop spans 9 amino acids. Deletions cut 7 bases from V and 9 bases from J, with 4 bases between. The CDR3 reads CASKGPQHF. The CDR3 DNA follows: TGTGCCAGCAAAGGGCCCCAGCATTTT.

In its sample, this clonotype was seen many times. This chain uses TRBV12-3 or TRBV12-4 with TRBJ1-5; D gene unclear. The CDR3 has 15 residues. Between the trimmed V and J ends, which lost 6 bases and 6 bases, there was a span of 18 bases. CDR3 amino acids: CASSLQVLGSQPQHF. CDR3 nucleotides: TGTGCCAGCAGCCTTCAGGTCCTAGGGAGTCAGCCCCAGCATTTT.

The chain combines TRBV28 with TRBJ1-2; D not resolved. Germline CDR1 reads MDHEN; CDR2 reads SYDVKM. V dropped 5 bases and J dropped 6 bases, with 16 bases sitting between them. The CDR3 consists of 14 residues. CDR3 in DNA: TGTGCCAGCAGTGGACCTTTTCGGGAGGATGGCTACACCTTC. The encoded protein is CASSGPFREDGYTF.

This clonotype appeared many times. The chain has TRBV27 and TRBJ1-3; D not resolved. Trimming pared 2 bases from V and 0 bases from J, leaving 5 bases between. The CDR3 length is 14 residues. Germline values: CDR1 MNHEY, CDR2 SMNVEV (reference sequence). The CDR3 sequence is CASSLTDSGNTIYF. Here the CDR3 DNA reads TGTGCCAGCAGTTTAACGGACTCTGGAAACACCATATATTTT.

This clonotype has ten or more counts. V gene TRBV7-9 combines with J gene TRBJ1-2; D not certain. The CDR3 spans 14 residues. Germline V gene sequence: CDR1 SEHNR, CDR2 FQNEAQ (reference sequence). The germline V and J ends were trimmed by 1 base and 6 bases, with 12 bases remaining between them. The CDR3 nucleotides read TGTGCCAGCAGCTTAGGAGATGTGAGGAATGGCTACACCTTC. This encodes CASSLGDVRNGYTF.

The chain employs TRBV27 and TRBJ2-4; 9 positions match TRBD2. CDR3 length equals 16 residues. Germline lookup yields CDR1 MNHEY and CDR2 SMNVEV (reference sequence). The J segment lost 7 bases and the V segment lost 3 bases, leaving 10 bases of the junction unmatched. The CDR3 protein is CASSFTLSGSRNIQYF. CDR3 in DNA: TGTGCCAGCAGTTTCACTCTTAGCGGGAGTAGGAACATTCAGTACTTC.

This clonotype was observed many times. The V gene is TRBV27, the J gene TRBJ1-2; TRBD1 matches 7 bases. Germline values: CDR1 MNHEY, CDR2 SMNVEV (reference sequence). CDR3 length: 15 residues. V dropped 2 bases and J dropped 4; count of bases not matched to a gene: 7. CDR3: CASSLEGTEIYGYTF. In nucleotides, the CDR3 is TGTGCCAGCAGTTTAGAAGGGACAGAGATCTATGGCTACACCTTC.